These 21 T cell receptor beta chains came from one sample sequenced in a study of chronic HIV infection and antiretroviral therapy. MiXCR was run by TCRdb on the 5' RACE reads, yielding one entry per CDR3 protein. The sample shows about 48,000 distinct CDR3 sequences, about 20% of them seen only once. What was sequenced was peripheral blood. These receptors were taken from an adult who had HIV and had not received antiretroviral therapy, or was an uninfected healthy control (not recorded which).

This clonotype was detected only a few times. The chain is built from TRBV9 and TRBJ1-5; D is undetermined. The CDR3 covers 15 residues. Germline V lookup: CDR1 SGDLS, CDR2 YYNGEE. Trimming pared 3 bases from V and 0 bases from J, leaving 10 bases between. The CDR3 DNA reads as TGTGCCAGCAGCGACGATGCGAATAGCAATCAGCCCCAGCATTTT. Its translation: CASSDDANSNQPQHF. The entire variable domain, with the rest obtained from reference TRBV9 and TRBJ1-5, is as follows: DSGVTQTPKHLITATGQRVTLRCSPRSGDLSVYWYQQSLDQGLQFLIQYYNGEERAKGNILERFSAQQFPDLHSELNLSSLELGDSALYFCASSDDANSNQPQHFGDGTRLSIL.

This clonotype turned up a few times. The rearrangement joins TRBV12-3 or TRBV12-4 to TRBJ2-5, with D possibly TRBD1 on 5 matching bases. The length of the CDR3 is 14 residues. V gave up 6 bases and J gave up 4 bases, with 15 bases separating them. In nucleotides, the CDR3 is TGTGCCAGCAGCCTGTATCAGGGTGGAGAGACCCAGTACTTC. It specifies CASSLYQGGETQYF.

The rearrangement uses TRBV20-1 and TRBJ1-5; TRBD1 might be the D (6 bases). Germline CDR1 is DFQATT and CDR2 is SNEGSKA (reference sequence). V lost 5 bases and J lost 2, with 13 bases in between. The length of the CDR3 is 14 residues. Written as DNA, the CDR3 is TGCAGTGCTCGCAGGGGTTGGGGCAATCAGCCCCAGCATTTT. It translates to CSARRGWGNQPQHF.

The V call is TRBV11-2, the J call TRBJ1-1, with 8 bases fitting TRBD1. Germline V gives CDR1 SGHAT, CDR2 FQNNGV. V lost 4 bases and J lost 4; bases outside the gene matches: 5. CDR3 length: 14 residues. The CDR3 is CASSSETGATEAFF. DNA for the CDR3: TGTGCCAGCAGCTCCGAGACAGGGGCCACTGAAGCTTTCTTT.

CDR3 DNA sequence: TGTGCCAGTACCCCCGGGACAGGGTCTCGGTACGAGCAGTACTTC. Translating gives CASTPGTGSRYEQYF. The chain joins TRBV19 to TRBJ2-7; 9 bases are shared with TRBD1. Germline V gives CDR1 LNHDA, CDR2 SQIVND (reference sequence). V was clipped by 7 bases and J by 4 bases; unmatched bases: 11. The CDR3 runs 15 residues.

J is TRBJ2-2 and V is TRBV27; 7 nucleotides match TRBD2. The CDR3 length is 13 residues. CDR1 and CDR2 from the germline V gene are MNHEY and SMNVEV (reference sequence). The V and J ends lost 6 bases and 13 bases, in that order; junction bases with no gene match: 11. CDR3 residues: CASRPLQRGGLFF. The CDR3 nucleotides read TGTGCCAGCAGGCCGCTCCAGCGGGGAGGGCTGTTTTTT.

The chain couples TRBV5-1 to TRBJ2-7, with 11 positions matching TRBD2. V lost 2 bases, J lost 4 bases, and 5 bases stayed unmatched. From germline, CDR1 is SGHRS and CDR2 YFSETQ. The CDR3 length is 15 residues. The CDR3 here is CASSFELAGVYEQYF. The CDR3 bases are TGCGCCAGCAGCTTTGAACTAGCGGGAGTATACGAGCAGTACTTC.

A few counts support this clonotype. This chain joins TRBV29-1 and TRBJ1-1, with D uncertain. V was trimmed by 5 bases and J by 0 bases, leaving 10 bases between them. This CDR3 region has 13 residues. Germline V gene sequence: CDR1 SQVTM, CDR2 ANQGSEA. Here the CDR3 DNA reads TGCAGCGTTAAAATGGGGATGAACACTGAAGCTTTCTTT. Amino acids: CSVKMGMNTEAFF.

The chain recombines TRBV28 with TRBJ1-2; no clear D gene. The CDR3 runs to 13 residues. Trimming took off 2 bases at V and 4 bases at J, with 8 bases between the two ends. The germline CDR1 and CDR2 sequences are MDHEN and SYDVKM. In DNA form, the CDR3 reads TGTGCCAGCAGTTTAGACCCGAGCTATGGCTACACCTTC. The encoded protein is CASSLDPSYGYTF.

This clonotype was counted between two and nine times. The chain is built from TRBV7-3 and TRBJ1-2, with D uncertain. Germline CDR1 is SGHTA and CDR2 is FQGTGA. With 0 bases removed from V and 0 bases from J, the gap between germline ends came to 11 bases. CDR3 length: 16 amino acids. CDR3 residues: CASSLTARLSNYGYTF. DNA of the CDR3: TGTGCCAGCAGCTTAACCGCACGCCTCTCTAACTATGGCTACACCTTC.

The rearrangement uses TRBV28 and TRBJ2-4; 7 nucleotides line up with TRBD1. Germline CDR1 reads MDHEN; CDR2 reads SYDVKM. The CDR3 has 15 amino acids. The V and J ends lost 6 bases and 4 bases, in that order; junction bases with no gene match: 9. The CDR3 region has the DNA TGTGCCAGCAGGCCGCCCGGGACAGTAAAAAACATTCAGTACTTC. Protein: CASRPPGTVKNIQYF.

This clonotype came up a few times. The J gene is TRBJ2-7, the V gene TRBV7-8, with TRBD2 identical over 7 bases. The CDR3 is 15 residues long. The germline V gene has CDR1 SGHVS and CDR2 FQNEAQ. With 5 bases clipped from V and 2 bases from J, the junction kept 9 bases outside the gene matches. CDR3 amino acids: CASSPLSGFTYEQYF. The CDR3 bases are TGTGCCAGCAGCCCCCTTAGCGGGTTCACCTACGAGCAGTACTTC.

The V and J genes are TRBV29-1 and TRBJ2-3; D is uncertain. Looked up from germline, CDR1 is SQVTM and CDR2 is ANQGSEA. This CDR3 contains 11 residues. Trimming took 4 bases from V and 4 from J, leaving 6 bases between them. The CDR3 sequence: CSVVLADTQYF. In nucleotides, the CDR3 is TGCAGCGTTGTCCTAGCAGATACGCAGTATTTT.

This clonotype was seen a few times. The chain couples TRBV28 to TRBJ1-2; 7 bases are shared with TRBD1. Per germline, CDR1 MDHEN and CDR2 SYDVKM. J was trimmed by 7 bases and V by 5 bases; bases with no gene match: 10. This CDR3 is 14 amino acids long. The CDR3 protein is CASSLRDSSIGYTF. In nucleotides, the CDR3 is TGTGCCAGCAGTCTGAGGGACAGCTCTATTGGCTACACCTTC.

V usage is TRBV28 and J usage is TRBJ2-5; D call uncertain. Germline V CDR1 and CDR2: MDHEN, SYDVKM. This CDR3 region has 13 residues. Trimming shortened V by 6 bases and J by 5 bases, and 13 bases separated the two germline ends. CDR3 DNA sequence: TGTGCCAGCAGCCGCGGATACGAGGAGACCCAGTACTTC. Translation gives CASSRGYEETQYF.

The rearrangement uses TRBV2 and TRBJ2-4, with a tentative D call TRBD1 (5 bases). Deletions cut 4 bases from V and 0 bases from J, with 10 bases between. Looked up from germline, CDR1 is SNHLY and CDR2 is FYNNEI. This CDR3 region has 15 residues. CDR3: CASSGQGLAKNIQYF. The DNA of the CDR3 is TGTGCCAGCAGTGGCCAGGGTCTAGCCAAAAACATTCAGTACTTC.

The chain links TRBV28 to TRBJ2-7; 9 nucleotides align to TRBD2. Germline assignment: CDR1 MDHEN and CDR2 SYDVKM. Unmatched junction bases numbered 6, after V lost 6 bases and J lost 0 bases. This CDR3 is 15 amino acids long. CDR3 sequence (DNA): TGTGCCAGCAGGGAGCGGGGGGCGCACTCCTACGAGCAGTACTTC. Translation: CASRERGAHSYEQYF.

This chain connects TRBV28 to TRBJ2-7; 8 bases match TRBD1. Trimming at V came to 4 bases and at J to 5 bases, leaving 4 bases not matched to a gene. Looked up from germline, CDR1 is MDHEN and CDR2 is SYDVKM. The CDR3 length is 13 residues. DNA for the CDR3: TGTGCCAGCAGTTCGGGACAGGCCGACGAGCAGTACTTC. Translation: CASSSGQADEQYF.

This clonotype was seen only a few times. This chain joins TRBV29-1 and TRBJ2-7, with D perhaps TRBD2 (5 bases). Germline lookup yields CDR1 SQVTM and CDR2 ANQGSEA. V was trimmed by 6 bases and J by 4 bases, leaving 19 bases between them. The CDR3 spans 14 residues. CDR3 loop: CSVRARVKEYEQYF. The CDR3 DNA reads TGCAGCGTGCGGGCCCGAGTTAAGGAATACGAGCAGTACTTC.

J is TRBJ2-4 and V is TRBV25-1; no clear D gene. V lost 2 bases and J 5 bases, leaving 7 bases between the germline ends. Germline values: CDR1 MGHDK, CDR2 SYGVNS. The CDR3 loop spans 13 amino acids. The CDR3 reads CASSESLQNIQYF. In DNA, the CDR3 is TGTGCCAGCAGTGAAAGCCTGCAAAACATTCAGTACTTC.

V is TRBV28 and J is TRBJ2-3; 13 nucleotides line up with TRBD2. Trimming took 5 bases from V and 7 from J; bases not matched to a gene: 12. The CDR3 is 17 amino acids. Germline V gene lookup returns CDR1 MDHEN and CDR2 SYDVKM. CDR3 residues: CASSTPRTSGSTNTQYF. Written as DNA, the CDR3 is TGTGCCAGCAGTACCCCTCGGACTAGCGGGAGTACCAATACGCAGTATTTT.